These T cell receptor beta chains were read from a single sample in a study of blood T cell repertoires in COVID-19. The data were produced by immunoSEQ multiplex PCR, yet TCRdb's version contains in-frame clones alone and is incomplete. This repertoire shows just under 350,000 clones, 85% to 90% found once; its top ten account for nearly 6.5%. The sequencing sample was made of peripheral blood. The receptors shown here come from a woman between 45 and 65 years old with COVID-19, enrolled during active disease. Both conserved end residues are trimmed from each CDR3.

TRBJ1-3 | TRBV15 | ATSRGGASGNTIY
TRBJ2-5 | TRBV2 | ASKTGTSGPETQY
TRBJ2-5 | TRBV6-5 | ASSYSFTGPETQY
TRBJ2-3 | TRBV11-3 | ASSPSGGSPTDTQY
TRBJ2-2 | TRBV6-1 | ASSDPGQGNTGELF
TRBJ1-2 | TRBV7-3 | ASSPTTGFGYGYT
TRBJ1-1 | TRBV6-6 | ASTDGGWGLRTEAF
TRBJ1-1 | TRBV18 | ASSPIGTVEQGEAF
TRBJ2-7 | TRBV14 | ASSQRTPRAGGPKGHEQY
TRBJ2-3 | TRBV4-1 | ASSQSGTGGDTQY
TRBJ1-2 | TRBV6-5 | ASRVGAFANYGYT
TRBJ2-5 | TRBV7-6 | ASSRLETQY
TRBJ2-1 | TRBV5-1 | ASSLDPSGTGGSDEQF
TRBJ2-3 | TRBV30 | AWSVRTSGLRPDTQY
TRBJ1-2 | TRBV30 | AWSVRGHGYT
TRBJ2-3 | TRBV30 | AWSVGGTDTQY
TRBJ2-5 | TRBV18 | ASSPPRTSGSLETQY
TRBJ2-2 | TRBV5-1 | ASSPGQKNTGELF
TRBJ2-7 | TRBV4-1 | ASSQPGGFFSYEQY
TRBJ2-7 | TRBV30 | AWRSGNEYEQY
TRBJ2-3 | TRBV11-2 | ASSSRDTQY
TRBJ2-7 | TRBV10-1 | ASSERDSYSYEQY
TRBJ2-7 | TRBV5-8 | ASSLIQSGGEQY
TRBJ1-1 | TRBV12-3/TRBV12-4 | ASSLGSNTEAF
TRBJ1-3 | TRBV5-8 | ASSPGRVYRNTIY
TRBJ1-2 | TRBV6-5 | ASIKLVGGYYGYT
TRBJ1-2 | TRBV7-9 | ASSLRGAGDGYT
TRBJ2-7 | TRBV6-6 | ASSAGQSIYYEQY
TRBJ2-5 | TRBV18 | ASSKLAGRQETQY
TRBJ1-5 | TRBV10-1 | ATPGRDNQPQH
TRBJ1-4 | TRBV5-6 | ASSFRSGAGEKLF
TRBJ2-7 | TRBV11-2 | ASSLDRGQGIHEQY
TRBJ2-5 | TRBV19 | ASSILGKGREGTQY
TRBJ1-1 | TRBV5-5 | ASSLVGQRGNTEAF
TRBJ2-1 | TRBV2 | ASTGGTSGLHYNEQF
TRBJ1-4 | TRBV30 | AWSGGLINEKLF
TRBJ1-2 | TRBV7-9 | ASSLDGQGNGYT
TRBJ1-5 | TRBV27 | ASSLYSGGGQPQH
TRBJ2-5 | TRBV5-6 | ASSLVTGYGGETQY
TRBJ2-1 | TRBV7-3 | ASSFLGGRSSYNEQF
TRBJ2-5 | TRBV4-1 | ASTLAGGRWETQY
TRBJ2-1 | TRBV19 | ASSIVDSLLEQF
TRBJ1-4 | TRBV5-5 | ASSPNRDSVLANEKLF
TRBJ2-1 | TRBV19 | ASSIDNLGLAGVANEQF
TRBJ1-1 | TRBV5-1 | ASSVQGADTEAF
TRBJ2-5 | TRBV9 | ASSAGLAGVETQY
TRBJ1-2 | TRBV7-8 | ASSLPGQLYGYT
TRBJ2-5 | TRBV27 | ASSAQGAQFKTQY
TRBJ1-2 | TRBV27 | ASSLAGGYGYT
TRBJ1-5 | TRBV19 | ASAYKGTGNQPQH
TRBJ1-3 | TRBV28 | ASSPRDRQFGNTIY
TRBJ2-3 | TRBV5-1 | ASSLSPQGTTDTQY
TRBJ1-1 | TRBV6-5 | ASHHRGPEAF
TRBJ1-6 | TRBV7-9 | ASKTDRAFYNSPLH